The 5 T cell receptor beta chains below come from one sample, sequenced in a study of T cell responses to AZD1222 COVID-19 vaccine. Some clones are missing from TCRdb's copy, which holds only in-frame ones; the method was immunoSEQ multiplex PCR. The table has around 110,000 clones, 92% seen once. This specimen was peripheral blood, taken 28 days after the second AZD1222 dose. The receptors derive from an adult who received the AZD1222 COVID-19 vaccine.

The chain combines TRBV5-1 with TRBJ2-3, with TRBD1 matching over 9 bases. The CDR3 is 14 residues long. The germline CDR1 and CDR2 sequences are SGHRS and YFSETQ. The junction had 3 bases not matched to a gene; V was cut back by 1 base and J by 6 bases. The CDR3 DNA is TGCGCCAGCAGCTTGACAGGGGGCGGGGATACGCAGTATTTT. This sequence encodes CASSLTGGGDTQYF.

The chain has TRBV7-9 and TRBJ1-5; D is unclear. CDR1 is SEHNR, CDR2 FQNEAQ, per germline (reference sequence). The length of the CDR3 is 16 residues. V was trimmed by 2 bases and J by 9 bases, leaving 20 bases between them. CDR3 sequence: CASSLSVQWAHLPQHF. DNA for the CDR3: TGTGCCAGCAGCTTAAGTGTCCAGTGGGCCCATTTGCCCCAGCATTTT. The complete variable domain, with remaining parts taken from reference TRBV7-9 and TRBJ1-5, reads DTGVSQNPRHKITKRGQNVTFRCDPISEHNRLYWYRQTLGQGPEFLTYFQNEAQLEKSRLLSDRFSAERPKGSFSTLEIQRTEQGDSAMYLCASSLSVQWAHLPQHFGDGTRLSIL.

V gene TRBV4-2 combines with J gene TRBJ1-1; D possibly corresponds to TRBD1 (6 bases). The germline gives CDR1 LGHNA, CDR2 YNFKEQ. V lost 0 bases, J lost 3 bases, and 8 bases lay in between. The CDR3 is 14 amino acids. CDR3 sequence reads: CASSQEEGDTEAFF. DNA for the CDR3: TGTGCCAGCAGCCAAGAGGAGGGGGACACTGAAGCTTTCTTT.

This chain joins TRBV18 and TRBJ2-3; D not resolved. The CDR3 is 16 amino acids. The V gene's germline CDR1 is KGHSH and CDR2 LQKENI. V shed 0 bases and J shed 2 bases, with 12 bases lying between them. The CDR3 coding sequence is TGTGCCAGCTCACCACCGATTCGTCAGAACACAGATACGCAGTATTTT. Residues: CASSPPIRQNTDTQYF.

The chain combines TRBV7-2 with TRBJ2-6; D is undetermined. Trimming cost V 1 base and J 2 bases, with 6 bases left between them. The CDR3 has 15 residues. Germline V lookup: CDR1 SGHTA, CDR2 FQGNSA. CDR3 sequence: CASSLGQPGANVLTF. CDR3 DNA sequence: TGTGCCAGCAGCTTAGGTCAACCTGGGGCCAACGTCCTGACTTTC.